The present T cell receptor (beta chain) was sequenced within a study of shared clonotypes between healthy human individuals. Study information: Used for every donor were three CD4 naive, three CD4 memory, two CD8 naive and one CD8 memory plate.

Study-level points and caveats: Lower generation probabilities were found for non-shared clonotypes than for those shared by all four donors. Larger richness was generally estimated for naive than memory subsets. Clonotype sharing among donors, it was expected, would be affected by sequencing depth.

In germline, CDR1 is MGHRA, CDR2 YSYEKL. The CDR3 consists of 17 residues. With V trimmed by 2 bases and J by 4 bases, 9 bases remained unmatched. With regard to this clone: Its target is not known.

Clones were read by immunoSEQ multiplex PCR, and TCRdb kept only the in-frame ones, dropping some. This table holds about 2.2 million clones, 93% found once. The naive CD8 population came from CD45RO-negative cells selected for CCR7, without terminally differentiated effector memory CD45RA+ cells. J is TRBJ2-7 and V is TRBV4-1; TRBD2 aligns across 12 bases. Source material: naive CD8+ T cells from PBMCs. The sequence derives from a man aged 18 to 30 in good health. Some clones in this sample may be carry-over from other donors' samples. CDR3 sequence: CASSQQTSGRGTYEQYF. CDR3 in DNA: TGCGCCAGCAGCCAACAGACTAGCGGGAGAGGCACATACGAGCAGTACTTC.